This T cell receptor beta chain was found in a study of T-cell memory formation after mild COVID-19. Libraries for TCRalpha and TCRbeta carried sample barcodes and unique molecular identifiers via 5'RACE. One entry per CDR3 protein, called by TCRdb with MiXCR from the 5' RACE reads. In the table there are tens of thousands of distinct CDR3 sequences, roughly 16% of which are singletons. The study, taken as a whole, reports: A second wave expanding day 15 to 37 was CD4+-biased; contracting clones were balanced. Among contracting clones, CD4+ were mainly CM/EM and CD8+ enriched in EMRA.

This clonotype was detected a few times. Its antigen is not known. The source of this sequence is a man in his late teens or twenties who had mild COVID-19 (a few samples of this study predate the infection). Cell type and time point are not known. The specimen was PBMCs or a T cell subset sorted from them (not recorded which).

CDR3 in amino acids: CASSQGQGEYNEQFF. The CDR3 bases are TGTGCCAGCAGCCAGGGACAGGGGGAATACAATGAGCAGTTCTTC. The chain has TRBV11-2 and TRBJ2-1, with TRBD1 matching 11 bases. Germline V gives CDR1 SGHAT, CDR2 FQNNGV. This CDR3 region has 15 residues. The junction had 4 bases not matched to a gene; V was cut back by 5 bases and J by 4 bases.